A selection of T cell receptor beta chains follows, all from one sample in a study of glioma-infiltrating T cells after dendritic cell vaccination. Measured with immunoSEQ multiplex PCR; TCRdb has only the in-frame clones, and not every one. The profile covers some 90,000 clones, with about 81% appearing a single time and over 2% taken by the ten largest. Source: blood, taken after dendritic cell vaccination. These receptor sequences come from a human donor with glioblastoma. Both conserved end residues are part of each CDR3. Each record gives: J gene, V gene, D gene, clone size, CDR3 DNA, CDR3 protein. A D gene is named only where the DNA matches it firmly. A clone size is listed for some rows: how often the clone was seen (once, few, many), or a class if it is expanded.

j_gene: TRBJ2-1; v_gene: TRBV27; d_gene: -; abundance: -; CDR3nt: TGTTCCAGCAAGGGAGGCATATATCCGCCGGAGCAGTTCTTC; CDR3aa: CSSKGGIYPPEQFF
j_gene: TRBJ2-7; v_gene: TRBV9; d_gene: TRBD2; abundance: -; CDR3nt: TGTGCCAGCAGCGAAGCGGGGGAGTACGAGCAGTACTTC; CDR3aa: CASSEAGEYEQYF
j_gene: TRBJ2-3; v_gene: TRBV14; d_gene: TRBD1; abundance: once; CDR3nt: TGTGCCAGCAGCCGACAGGGGTTGAGCACAGATACGCAGTATTTT; CDR3aa: CASSRQGLSTDTQYF
j_gene: TRBJ1-1; v_gene: TRBV25-1; d_gene: -; abundance: once; CDR3nt: TGTGCCAGCAGGGGCGGGGGTGGGCGTGAAGCTTTCTTT; CDR3aa: CASRGGGGREAFF
j_gene: TRBJ1-1; v_gene: TRBV6-5; d_gene: -; abundance: -; CDR3nt: TGTGCCAGCAGTTACTCACCTGAGAGCATGAACACTGAAGCTTTCTTT; CDR3aa: CASSYSPESMNTEAFF
j_gene: TRBJ2-7; v_gene: TRBV25-1; d_gene: TRBD1; abundance: -; CDR3nt: TGTGCCAGCTTAGGCGGACAGGGGGTCAGCTACGAGCAGTACTTC; CDR3aa: CASLGGQGVSYEQYF
j_gene: TRBJ1-5; v_gene: TRBV4-1; d_gene: TRBD1; abundance: -; CDR3nt: TGCGCCAGCAGCCAAGATGAGACAGGGTCGGCCAATCAGCCCCAGCATTTT; CDR3aa: CASSQDETGSANQPQHF
j_gene: TRBJ2-1; v_gene: TRBV19; d_gene: -; abundance: -; CDR3nt: TGTGCCAGTAGTATAGACCTTACAGGGGGGGCCTACAATGAGCAGTTCTTC; CDR3aa: CASSIDLTGGAYNEQFF
j_gene: TRBJ2-5; v_gene: TRBV9; d_gene: -; abundance: -; CDR3nt: TGTGCCAGCAGCGTAGAAGAGCGGCCGGGGGCCCAGTACTTC; CDR3aa: CASSVEERPGAQYF
j_gene: TRBJ2-3; v_gene: TRBV10-1; d_gene: TRBD2; abundance: once; CDR3nt: TGCGCCAGCAGTGAGGGGGAGGGCCAGTCAGATACGCAGTATTTT; CDR3aa: CASSEGEGQSDTQYF
j_gene: TRBJ1-1; v_gene: TRBV7-2; d_gene: -; abundance: -; CDR3nt: TGTGCCAGCAGCTCAGCTGACAAGAACACTGAAGCTTTCTTT; CDR3aa: CASSSADKNTEAFF
j_gene: TRBJ2-1; v_gene: TRBV19; d_gene: -; abundance: few; CDR3nt: TGTGCCAGTAGTATCTTTGACAGCTCCTACAATGAGCAGTTCTTC; CDR3aa: CASSIFDSSYNEQFF
j_gene: TRBJ2-3; v_gene: TRBV7-9; d_gene: TRBD2; abundance: -; CDR3nt: TGTGCCAGCAGCTCGGGGCGGGGGGGCCTCACAGATACGCAGTATTTT; CDR3aa: CASSSGRGGLTDTQYF
j_gene: TRBJ1-2; v_gene: TRBV6-4; d_gene: TRBD1; abundance: -; CDR3nt: TGTGCCAGCAGTGATGTAAGGACAGGGGGCCCTAGGACGGTATATGGCTACACCTTC; CDR3aa: CASSDVRTGGPRTVYGYTF
j_gene: TRBJ1-1; v_gene: TRBV9; d_gene: TRBD1; abundance: -; CDR3nt: TGTGCCAGCAGCGTAGCTCGAGACAGGGGATCTATGAACACTGAAGCTTTCTTT; CDR3aa: CASSVARDRGSMNTEAFF
j_gene: TRBJ1-3; v_gene: TRBV6-6; d_gene: -; abundance: -; CDR3nt: TGTGCCAGCATTGGCTCAGGCTCCTCTGGAAACACCATATATTTT; CDR3aa: CASIGSGSSGNTIYF
j_gene: TRBJ1-4; v_gene: TRBV5-1; d_gene: TRBD1; abundance: -; CDR3nt: TGCGCCAGCAGCCATTTTGACAGGGACACTAATGAAAAACTGTTTTTT; CDR3aa: CASSHFDRDTNEKLFF
j_gene: TRBJ2-2; v_gene: TRBV30; d_gene: TRBD2; abundance: -; CDR3nt: TGTGCCTGGAGGACTAGCCGCACCGGGGAGCTGTTTTTT; CDR3aa: CAWRTSRTGELFF
j_gene: TRBJ1-1; v_gene: TRBV2; d_gene: -; abundance: -; CDR3nt: TGTGCCAGCAGGCGCGAGCGGAACACTGAAGCTTTCTTT; CDR3aa: CASRRERNTEAFF
j_gene: TRBJ1-4; v_gene: TRBV5-1; d_gene: -; abundance: once; CDR3nt: TGCGCCAGCAGCATCCCAGGGTCAACTAATGAAAAACTGTTTTTT; CDR3aa: CASSIPGSTNEKLFF
j_gene: TRBJ2-2; v_gene: TRBV5-1; d_gene: TRBD1; abundance: -; CDR3nt: TGCGCCAGCAGCTTGGAGGGGGCGCGGATCACCGGGGAGCTGTTTTTT; CDR3aa: CASSLEGARITGELFF
j_gene: TRBJ2-3; v_gene: TRBV5-4; d_gene: TRBD2; abundance: once; CDR3nt: TGTGCCAGCAGCACTGGGACTAGCGGGAGGGCAGATACGCAGTATTTT; CDR3aa: CASSTGTSGRADTQYF
j_gene: TRBJ1-3; v_gene: TRBV7-2; d_gene: -; abundance: -; CDR3nt: TGTGCCAGCAGCCCCCGCGCTGACTCTGGAAACACCATATATTTT; CDR3aa: CASSPRADSGNTIYF
j_gene: TRBJ2-1; v_gene: TRBV5-6; d_gene: TRBD2; abundance: -; CDR3nt: TGTGCCAGCAGCTTGGGAGCGGGAGTCTACAATGAGCAGTTCTTC; CDR3aa: CASSLGAGVYNEQFF
j_gene: TRBJ2-7; v_gene: TRBV5-4; d_gene: TRBD2; abundance: -; CDR3nt: TGTGCCAGCAGCCAGCGGGGGGGCTACGAGCAGTACTTC; CDR3aa: CASSQRGGYEQYF
j_gene: TRBJ1-4; v_gene: TRBV27; d_gene: TRBD1; abundance: -; CDR3nt: TGTGCCAGCAGATTGAAACCGGGACAGGGGGCTGAAAAACTGTTTTTT; CDR3aa: CASRLKPGQGAEKLFF
j_gene: TRBJ2-2; v_gene: TRBV9; d_gene: -; abundance: -; CDR3nt: TGTGCCAGCAGCGTAGGGCTAGCGAACACCGGGGAGCTGTTTTTT; CDR3aa: CASSVGLANTGELFF